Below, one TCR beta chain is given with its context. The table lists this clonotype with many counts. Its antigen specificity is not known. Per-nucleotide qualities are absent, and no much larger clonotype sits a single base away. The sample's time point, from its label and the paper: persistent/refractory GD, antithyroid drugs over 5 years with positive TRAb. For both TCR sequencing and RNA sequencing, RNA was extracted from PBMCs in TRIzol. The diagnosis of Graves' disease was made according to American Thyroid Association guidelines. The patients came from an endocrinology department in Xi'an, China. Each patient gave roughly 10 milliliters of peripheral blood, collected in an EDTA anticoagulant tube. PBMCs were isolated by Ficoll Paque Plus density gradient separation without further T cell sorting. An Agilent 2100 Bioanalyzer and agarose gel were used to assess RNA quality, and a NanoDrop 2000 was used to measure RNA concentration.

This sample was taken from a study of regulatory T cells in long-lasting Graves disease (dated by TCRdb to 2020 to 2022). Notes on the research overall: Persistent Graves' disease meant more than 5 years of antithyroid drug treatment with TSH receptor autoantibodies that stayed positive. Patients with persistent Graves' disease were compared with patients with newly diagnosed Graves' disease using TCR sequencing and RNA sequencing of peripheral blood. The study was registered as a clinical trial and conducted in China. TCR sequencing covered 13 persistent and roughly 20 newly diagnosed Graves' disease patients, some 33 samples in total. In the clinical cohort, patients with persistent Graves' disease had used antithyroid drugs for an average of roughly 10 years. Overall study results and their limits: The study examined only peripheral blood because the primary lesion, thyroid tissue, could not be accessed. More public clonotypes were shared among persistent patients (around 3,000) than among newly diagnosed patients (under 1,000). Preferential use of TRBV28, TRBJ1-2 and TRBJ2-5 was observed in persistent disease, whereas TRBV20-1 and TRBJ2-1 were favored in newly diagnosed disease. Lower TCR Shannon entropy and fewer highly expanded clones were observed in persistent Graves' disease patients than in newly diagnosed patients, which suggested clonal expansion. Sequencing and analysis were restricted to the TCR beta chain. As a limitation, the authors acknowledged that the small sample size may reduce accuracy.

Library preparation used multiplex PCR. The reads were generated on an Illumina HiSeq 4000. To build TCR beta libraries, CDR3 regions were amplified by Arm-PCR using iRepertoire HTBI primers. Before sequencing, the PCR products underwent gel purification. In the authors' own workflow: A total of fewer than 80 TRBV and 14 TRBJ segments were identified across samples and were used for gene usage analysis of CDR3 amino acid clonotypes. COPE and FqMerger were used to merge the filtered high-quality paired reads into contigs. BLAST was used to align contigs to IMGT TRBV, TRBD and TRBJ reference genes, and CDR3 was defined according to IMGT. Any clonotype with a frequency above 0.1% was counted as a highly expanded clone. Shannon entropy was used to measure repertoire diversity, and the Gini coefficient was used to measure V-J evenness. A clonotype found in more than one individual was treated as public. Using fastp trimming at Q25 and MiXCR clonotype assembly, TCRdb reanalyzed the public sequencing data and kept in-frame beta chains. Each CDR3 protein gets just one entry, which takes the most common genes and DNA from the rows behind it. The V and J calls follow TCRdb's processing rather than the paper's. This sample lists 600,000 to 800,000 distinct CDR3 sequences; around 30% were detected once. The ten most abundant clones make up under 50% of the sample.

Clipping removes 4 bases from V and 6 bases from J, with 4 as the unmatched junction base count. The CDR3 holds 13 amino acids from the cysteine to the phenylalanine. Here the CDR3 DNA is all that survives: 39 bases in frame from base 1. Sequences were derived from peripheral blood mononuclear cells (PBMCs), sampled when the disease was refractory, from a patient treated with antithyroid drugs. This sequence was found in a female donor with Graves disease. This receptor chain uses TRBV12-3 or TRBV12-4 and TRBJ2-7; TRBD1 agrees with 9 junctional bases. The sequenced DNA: TGTGCCAGCAGTTCCGGGACAGGGCGCGAGCAGTACTTC. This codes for CASSSGTGREQYF.